These T cell receptor beta chains were read from a single sample in a study of control samples from healthy donors and cancer patients. TCRdb keeps only in-frame clones here, not all; method: immunoSEQ multiplex PCR. The sample holds about 120,000 clones, around 86% seen once. Material for sequencing was blood. These receptors originate from a man aged 35-49 years in good health. The CDR3 runs from the conserved cysteine through the conserved F or W. The D gene is left open where the match is weak. Size is omitted from some rows. Given values are once, few, many or a class for expanded clones.

V: TRBV4-1
size: NA
D: NA
J: TRBJ1-3
CDR3: CASSQEEDPRNTIYF
DNA: TGCGCCAGCAGCCAAGAGGAGGACCCCAGGAACACCATATATTTT

V: TRBV13
size: NA
D: NA
J: TRBJ2-3
CDR3: CASSFLAHGTDTQYF
DNA: TGTGCCAGCAGCTTTCTAGCTCACGGCACAGATACGCAGTATTTT

V: TRBV9
size: NA
D: NA
J: TRBJ2-3
CDR3: CASSESPPATDTQYF
DNA: TGTGCCAGCAGCGAATCCCCGCCGGCCACAGATACGCAGTATTTT

V: TRBV24-1
size: NA
D: NA
J: TRBJ2-2
CDR3: CATRGGNTGELFF
DNA: TGTGCCACCAGAGGAGGGAACACCGGGGAGCTGTTTTTT

V: TRBV7-9
size: once
D: TRBD1
J: TRBJ1-6
CDR3: CASSLLGGNSPLHF
DNA: TGTGCCAGCAGCTTACTAGGGGGCAATTCACCCCTCCACTTT

V: TRBV5-1
size: NA
D: TRBD2
J: TRBJ2-3
CDR3: CASSLVGTRFSDTQYF
DNA: TGCGCCAGCAGCTTGGTGGGGACTAGATTCTCAGATACGCAGTATTTT

V: TRBV18
size: NA
D: NA
J: TRBJ2-3
CDR3: CASSPERGGTDTQYF
DNA: TGTGCCAGCTCCCCTGAGAGGGGAGGCACAGATACGCAGTATTTT

V: TRBV5-5
size: NA
D: NA
J: TRBJ1-3
CDR3: CASSQDWRNTIYF
DNA: TGTGCCAGCAGCCAAGATTGGAGGAACACCATATATTTT

V: TRBV11-3
size: once
D: NA
J: TRBJ1-4
CDR3: CASSLGRSEKLFF
DNA: TGTGCCAGCAGCTTAGGACGCAGCGAAAAACTGTTTTTT

V: TRBV4-3
size: NA
D: TRBD2
J: TRBJ2-7
CDR3: CASSQHLAGGQYEQYF
DNA: TGCGCCAGCAGCCAACATCTAGCGGGGGGGCAATACGAGCAGTACTTC

V: TRBV9
size: NA
D: NA
J: TRBJ2-2
CDR3: CASSVVGHRTGELFF
DNA: TGTGCCAGCAGCGTAGTAGGGCATAGGACCGGGGAGCTGTTTTTT

V: TRBV5-1
size: once
D: TRBD2
J: TRBJ2-1
CDR3: CASSLGSGGTSSYNEQFF
DNA: TGCGCCAGCAGCTTGGGTAGCGGGGGGACCAGCTCCTACAATGAGCAGTTCTTC

V: TRBV6-5
size: NA
D: NA
J: TRBJ2-7
CDR3: CASSYSMGKRAYEQYF
DNA: TGTGCCAGCAGTTACTCGATGGGAAAGCGGGCCTACGAGCAGTACTTC

V: TRBV30
size: NA
D: NA
J: TRBJ1-2
CDR3: CAWSVWGPEGYTF
DNA: TGTGCCTGGAGTGTGTGGGGCCCGGAGGGCTACACCTTC

V: TRBV7-8
size: few
D: NA
J: TRBJ1-2
CDR3: CASSLVIQATINYGYTF
DNA: TGTGCCAGCAGCTTAGTAATACAGGCGACTATTAACTATGGCTACACCTTC

V: TRBV3-1/TRBV3-2
size: NA
D: TRBD1
J: TRBJ1-1
CDR3: CASSQDLTGWNTEAFF
DNA: TGTGCCAGCAGCCAAGATCTGACAGGGTGGAACACTGAAGCTTTCTTT

V: TRBV11-2
size: NA
D: NA
J: TRBJ1-2
CDR3: CASSLDWGVAGNYGYTF
DNA: TGTGCCAGCAGCTTAGATTGGGGAGTAGCAGGGAACTATGGCTACACCTTC

V: TRBV19
size: NA
D: NA
J: TRBJ1-4
CDR3: CASGLRGMDEKLFF
DNA: TGTGCCAGTGGACTACGGGGCATGGATGAAAAACTGTTTTTT

V: TRBV30
size: NA
D: TRBD1
J: TRBJ1-4
CDR3: CAWMLGTGGWTNEKLFF
DNA: TGTGCCTGGATGCTAGGGACAGGGGGATGGACTAATGAAAAACTGTTTTTT

V: TRBV27
size: NA
D: NA
J: TRBJ2-1
CDR3: CASSLGPHGNEQFF
DNA: TGTGCCAGCAGTTTGGGACCGCATGGCAATGAGCAGTTCTTC

V: TRBV19
size: once
D: TRBD1
J: TRBJ1-1
CDR3: CASSTILTGRTEAFF
DNA: TGTGCCAGTAGTACAATCCTGACAGGGCGAACTGAAGCTTTCTTT

V: TRBV11-2
size: NA
D: TRBD1
J: TRBJ1-4
CDR3: CASSLEQGRVSSKKLFF
DNA: TGTGCCAGCAGCTTAGAACAGGGGAGGGTGTCGAGTAAAAAACTGTTTTTT

V: TRBV12-3/TRBV12-4
size: NA
D: NA
J: TRBJ1-2
CDR3: CASRYSPNGGYTF
DNA: TGTGCCAGCAGATATAGCCCGAATGGGGGCTACACCTTC

V: TRBV11-2
size: NA
D: NA
J: TRBJ1-1
CDR3: CASSAQERTEAFF
DNA: TGTGCCAGCAGCGCCCAGGAACGCACTGAAGCTTTCTTT